This T cell receptor (beta chain) was recovered during a study of blood T cells in healthy people across ages. Findings of the study overall: The fall in TCR beta diversity per million T cells was roughly linear with age.

As regards this clonotype: Antigen: not known.

Germline V gene sequence: CDR1 SQVTM, CDR2 ANQGSEA. The CDR3 extends over 11 amino acids. V was trimmed by 6 bases and J by 6 bases, leaving 11 bases between them. The authors isolated at least 6 million PBMCs per sample. Sample-barcoded 5' priming and a J-beta primer mix drove a second PCR of about 6 to 12 cycles. TCRdb re-analysed the 5' RACE reads in MiXCR, keeping a single row per CDR3 protein. This repertoire shows 760,000 or so distinct CDR3 sequences, about 25% found once; its top ten account for 9.4%. The same data also went into a second study, on T cells of mothers and their children.

The sequence came from a boy aged 5-17 years in good health. The V gene is TRBV29-1, the J gene TRBJ1-2; the D gene is possibly TRBD1 (5 bases). Sequences were obtained from blood. The CDR3 DNA reads TGCAGCGTACCACAGGAGAATGGCTACACCTTC. It is translated as CSVPQENGYTF.